This T cell receptor (beta chain) was sequenced during a study of T cells after yellow fever vaccination (dated by TCRdb to between 2017 and 2020). Regarding the study in general: The SMART-Seq v4 Ultra Low Input RNA kit was used to prepare libraries from fractions with low cell numbers. To track T-cell clones before and after primary and booster YFV17D yellow fever vaccination, bulk TCR alpha and beta repertoires were sequenced longitudinally. Blood samples were taken at several timepoints before and after primary and secondary immunization, and bulk PBMC replicates and cell subsets were isolated. Two healthy male donors made up the cohort, one aged 18 to 30 years and the other aged 30 to 40 years.

What the authors observed across the whole study: Because the study included only a couple of donors, the extent to which the findings can be generalized is limited. After the booster, most clones that had expanded after primary vaccination were detected again (roughly 95% of CD4 and around nine tenths of CD8), suggesting broad maintenance of memory. A small share of clonotypes occurred in both CD4 and CD8 compartments, likely arising from convergent recombination. Because abundant contaminating clonotypes from the bulk population could be contained in FACS-sorted repertoires, computational filtering was required. The secondary T-cell response was found to be weaker but faster than the primary response, with a peak reached on day 5 rather than on day 15.

The data were produced on an Illumina NovaSeq 6000. TCR cDNA was synthesized by 5'RACE template switching, through which a universal primer site and unique molecular identifiers were introduced. cDNA synthesis was primed from both the TCR alpha and TCR beta constant segments. Two PCR steps were used to amplify libraries, with sample barcodes and sequencing adapters being added in the second step. Libraries were sequenced on Illumina HiSeq 2500 (2x100 bp) or NovaSeq (2x150 bp). The study's processing was this. MIGEC was used to demultiplex reads and collapse the reads into UMI consensus sequences, and MiXCR was used for V(D)J alignment. Vaccine-responding clonotypes were identified with edgeR using replicate PBMC samples, with FDR below 0.01 and a log2 fold change above 5 up to day 15 being required. Bulk clonotypes were assigned CD4 or CD8 identity according to which sequenced CD4 or CD8 repertoire held them at higher abundance. TCRdb redid the processing of the public reads, applying fastp at Q25 and MiXCR, and retained in-frame beta chains. Each CDR3 protein appears once, grouped with its most common genes and DNA. The V and J calls reflect TCRdb's pipeline rather than the authors' work. In all, the sample holds 100,000 to 150,000 distinct CDR3 sequences, and approximately 8.4% of those were seen once. The biggest ten clones account for around 40% of the sample.

This clonotype turned up a few times. Its antigen is currently not known. Base quality data are lacking; no much larger clone is found one base away. Per the publication, the treatment or condition label means: live attenuated yellow fever vaccine strain. A standard Ficoll-Paque protocol was used to isolate PBMCs from peripheral blood. CD4 and CD8 T-cell fractions were isolated with Dynabeads CD4 and CD8 positive selection kits. RNA was extracted with TriZol from bulk PBMCs, CD4 and CD8 fractions, and dextramer-positive and dextramer-negative fractions. V loses 7 bases at its end and J loses 5 bases; junction bases beyond the gene matches: 7. The CDR3 covers 14 residues, taking in both the cysteine and the phenylalanine. Here the CDR3 DNA is all that survives: 42 bases in frame from base 1. In the germline V gene (reference sequence), CDR1 corresponds to LNHDA and CDR2 to SQIVND.

This clonotype originated in a man aged 18 to 35 who received the YFV17D yellow fever vaccine. The sequenced sample was CD8+ T cells sorted from PBMCs, obtained on the day of the yellow fever booster vaccination. The rearrangement joined TRBV19 to TRBJ2-1, with 8 middle bases fitting TRBD1. Here is the DNA: TGTGCCAGTAAGGGCAGGGGGCGGAACAATGAGCAGTTCTTC. This encodes CASKGRGRNNEQFF.